These 24 T cell receptor beta chains originate from one sample sequenced in a study of cytomegalovirus exposure and HLA in healthy donors. Primers for the PCR totalled 60 Vbeta and 13 Jbeta. TCRdb keeps only in-frame clones here, not all; method: immunoSEQ multiplex PCR. This sample has 90,000 to 110,000 clones, with 81% found just once. The material sequenced was PBMCs. These receptors originate from a woman aged 25 to 39 in good health and CMV-seronegative.

This clone was counted a single time. The rearrangement uses TRBV6-1 and TRBJ1-2; TRBD1 matches at 7 bases. The CDR3 covers 14 residues. After removal of 10 bases from V and 8 bases from J, the junction contained 16 bases not matched to a gene. Germline V CDR1 and CDR2: MNHNS, SASEGT. This chain's CDR3 is CATNPTGTAYGYTF. The CDR3 nucleotides are TGTGCCACCAACCCGACAGGGACAGCCTACGGCTACACCTTC.

On this clone itself: Other DNA sequences in the sample encode the same CDR3. This chain joins TRBV7-6 and TRBJ1-1; 10 positions match TRBD1. CDR1 SGHVS and CDR2 FNYEAQ come from the germline V gene. The CDR3 covers 15 residues. Losses at the gene ends were 5 bases for V and 3 bases for J; bases not matched to a gene: 6. The CDR3 here is CASSLTGTGDTEAFF. CDR3 bases: TGTGCCAGCAGCCTAACCGGGACAGGGGACACTGAAGCTTTCTTT.

The CDR3: CAWSAQTDYQPQHF. CDR3 bases: TGTGCCTGGAGTGCCCAGACAGACTATCAGCCCCAGCATTTT. The chain recombines TRBV30 with TRBJ1-5; D might be TRBD1 (5 bases). Trimming took off 1 base at V and 5 bases at J, with 12 bases between the two ends. Germline V gene data show CDR1 as GTSNPN and CDR2 as SVGIG (reference sequence). The CDR3 has 14 amino acids.

The chain joins TRBV5-4 to TRBJ2-7; 9 bases are shared with TRBD1. Germline V CDR1 and CDR2: SGHNT, YYREEE (reference sequence). V was pared by 5 bases and J by 4 bases, with 4 bases of the junction left unmatched. The CDR3 is made up of 13 amino acids. The CDR3 loop reads CASSSGQGYEQYF. The DNA for the CDR3 is TGTGCCAGCAGTTCGGGACAGGGATACGAGCAGTACTTC.

The J gene is TRBJ1-3, the V gene TRBV7-3; 11 nucleotides match TRBD1. Looked up from germline, CDR1 is SGHTA and CDR2 is FQGTGA. The length of the CDR3 is 19 residues. The V gene end was trimmed by 2 bases and the J gene end by 4 bases; junction bases not matched to a gene: 13. The CDR3 sequence: CASSLRPQRTGGAGNTIYF. In nucleotides, the CDR3 is TGTGCCAGCAGCTTACGGCCCCAGAGGACAGGGGGCGCGGGAAACACCATATATTTT.

V is TRBV5-4 and J is TRBJ2-7, with a weak D call TRBD2 (5 bases). Between the trimmed V and J ends, which lost 3 bases and 1 base, there was a span of 14 bases. The CDR3 loop spans 15 amino acids. Germline V gene sequence: CDR1 SGHNT, CDR2 YYREEE (reference sequence). The DNA for the CDR3 is TGTGCCAGCAGCTCAGGAGGTAGGGCGTCCTACGAGCAGTACTTC. Translation: CASSSGGRASYEQYF.

V gene TRBV2 combines with J gene TRBJ2-7; weak D call: TRBD1 (6 bases). The CDR3 has 17 residues. With 8 bases removed from V and 2 bases from J, the gap between germline ends came to 25 bases. From germline, CDR1 is SNHLY and CDR2 FYNNEI. DNA for the CDR3: TGTGCCAGCGGCCCGATTGTCGGCAGGGGTGGGGCCTACGAGCAGTACTTC. Translation: CASGPIVGRGGAYEQYF. Looking up the rest from reference TRBV2 and TRBJ2-7 gives the full variable domain: EPEVTQTPSHQVTQMGQEVILRCVPISNHLYFYWYRQILGQKVEFLVSFYNNEISEKSEIFDDQFSVERPDGSNFTLKIRSTKLEDSAMYFCASGPIVGRGGAYEQYFGPGTRLTVT.

This sequence joins TRBV7-6 and TRBJ2-1; 7 nucleotides match TRBD2. Trimming took 0 bases from V and 3 from J; bases not matched to a gene: 5. Per the germline V gene, CDR1 is SGHVS and CDR2 is FNYEAQ. The length of the CDR3 is 16 residues. The DNA for the CDR3 is TGTGCCAGCAGCTTAGCGGTGGCTAGCGGCTACAATGAGCAGTTCTTC. Translation: CASSLAVASGYNEQFF. Together with reference TRBV7-6 and TRBJ2-1, the CDR3 gives the full variable domain: GAGVSQSPRYKVTKRGQDVALRCDPISGHVSLYWYRQALGQGPEFLTYFNYEAQQDKSGLPNDRFSAERPEGSISTLTIQRTEQRDSAMYRCASSLAVASGYNEQFFGPGTRLTVL.

CDR3 nucleotides: TGCGCCAGCAGCTTGACGGCGGGTGCCTACGAGCAGTACTTC. Translated, it gives CASSLTAGAYEQYF. The chain couples TRBV5-1 to TRBJ2-7, with D possibly being TRBD2 (5 bases). Trimming removed 1 base from V and 2 bases from J, with 10 bases in between. The CDR3 runs 14 residues. Germline-derived CDR1 and CDR2 are SGHRS and YFSETQ. The full variable domain, its missing parts supplied by reference TRBV5-1 and TRBJ2-7, is KAGVTQTPRYLIKTRGQQVTLSCSPISGHRSVSWYQQTPGQGLQFLFEYFSETQRNKGNFPGRFSGRQFSNSRSEMNVSTLELGDSALYLCASSLTAGAYEQYFGPGTRLTVT.

This clone occurred once. V and J are TRBV18 and TRBJ2-5; tentatively, D is TRBD2 (6 bases). From germline, CDR1 is KGHSH and CDR2 LQKENI. V lost 4 bases to trimming and J lost 2 bases, with 14 bases between them. The CDR3 has 15 amino acids. CDR3 in amino acids: CASSRLIAAQETQYF. CDR3 in DNA: TGTGCCAGCTCACGTTTGATAGCGGCACAAGAGACCCAGTACTTC.

The CDR3: CASSLAGTGSTDTQYF. The CDR3 DNA follows: TGTGCCAGCAGCTTGGCGGGGACAGGGTCCACAGATACGCAGTATTTT. The chain uses TRBV5-4 and TRBJ2-3, with TRBD1 identical over 9 bases. Trimming removed 0 bases from V and 2 bases from J; junction bases left unmatched: 4. The V gene's germline CDR1 is SGHNT and CDR2 YYREEE (reference sequence). The CDR3 has 16 amino acids.

This clone is a singleton in its sample. The genes are TRBV18 and TRBJ2-7; perhaps TRBD2 as D (5 bases). Per germline, CDR1 KGHSH and CDR2 LQKENI. V shed 4 bases and J shed 3 bases, with 13 bases lying between them. This CDR3 comprises 14 residues. The DNA of the CDR3 is TGTGCCAGCTCACAAATTCAGGACTTCTACGAGCAGTACTTC. This sequence encodes CASSQIQDFYEQYF.

V is TRBV10-3 and J is TRBJ1-5; 11 bases are shared with TRBD1. The germline V gene encodes CDR1 ENHRY and CDR2 SYGVKD. V dropped 5 bases and J dropped 4; count of bases not matched to a gene: 7. The CDR3 totals 16 residues. The CDR3 sequence: CAISTGQGARNQPQHF. The CDR3, as DNA: TGTGCCATCAGTACAGGACAGGGGGCGCGTAATCAGCCCCAGCATTTT.

This CDR3 reads CARSKLGLATIYEQYF. DNA for the CDR3: TGTGCCAGAAGCAAACTTGGACTAGCGACCATCTACGAGCAGTACTTC. The V call is TRBV5-3, the J call TRBJ2-5, with 9 bases aligning to TRBD2. The DNA matches TRBJ2-7 better at its end, which makes the J call doubtful. TRBV5-3 is noted as an ORF with a role that remains uncertain. This CDR3 comprises 16 residues.

The chain carries TRBV6-1 and TRBJ2-1, with 11 bases aligning to TRBD2. With 6 bases clipped from V and 6 bases from J, the junction kept 4 bases outside the gene matches. The CDR3 extends over 14 amino acids. Germline-derived CDR1 and CDR2 are MNHNS and SASEGT. CDR3 coding DNA: TGTGCCAGCAGGCTACTAGCGGGAGTCAATGAGCAGTTCTTC. It is translated as CASRLLAGVNEQFF.

The rearrangement uses TRBV2 and TRBJ1-6; 8 bases are a match to TRBD1. Germline V lookup: CDR1 SNHLY, CDR2 FYNNEI. The CDR3 has 15 residues. The J segment lost 6 bases and the V segment lost 10 bases, leaving 11 bases of the junction unmatched. The chain's CDR3 is CATRLTGDFNSPLHF. The CDR3 DNA is TGTGCCACCAGGCTGACAGGGGACTTTAATTCACCCCTCCACTTT.

The chain uses TRBV13 and TRBJ1-1; D ambiguous. The CDR3 consists of 13 residues. The germline gives CDR1 PRHDT, CDR2 FYEKMQ (reference sequence). Trimming left V 6 bases short and J 7 bases short, with 15 bases between. In DNA, the CDR3 is TGTGCCAGCAGGGAGGGTATGAGCTTTGAAGCTTTCTTT. Protein product: CASREGMSFEAFF.

This chain links TRBV6-5 with TRBJ2-7; 8 bases line up with TRBD2. Trimming cost V 5 bases and J 3 bases; bases outside gene matches: 9. The CDR3 runs to 15 residues. CDR1 is MNHEY and CDR2 is SVGAGI in the germline V gene. Written as DNA, the CDR3 is TGTGCCAGCAGTCCCCAACTAGCGGTGATCTACGAGCAGTACTTC. It yields the protein CASSPQLAVIYEQYF.

DNA for the CDR3: TGTGCCAGCAGCTTGGCCACCGGCGGGAGGGCCAACGAGCAGTACTTC. It is translated as CASSLATGGRANEQYF. The chain couples TRBV5-4 to TRBJ2-7; 9 nucleotides line up with TRBD2. Germline values: CDR1 SGHNT, CDR2 YYREEE (reference sequence). CDR3 length: 16 amino acids. The junction had 9 bases not matched to a gene; V was cut back by 0 bases and J by 5 bases.

V usage is TRBV7-2 and J usage is TRBJ2-7; D is unresolved. The CDR3 is 12 amino acids. Germline V CDR1 and CDR2: SGHTA, FQGNSA. Trimming stripped 4 bases from V and 6 bases from J, with 10 bases between. CDR3 amino acids: CASSYRATEQYF. The CDR3 DNA reads as TGTGCCAGCAGCTATCGAGCGACCGAGCAGTACTTC.

V usage is TRBV27 and J usage is TRBJ1-2; D not certain. V gave up 5 bases and J gave up 7 bases, with 20 bases separating them. Germline lookup yields CDR1 MNHEY and CDR2 SMNVEV (reference sequence). The CDR3 loop spans 15 amino acids. The CDR3 here is CASSADSAGVGGYTF. CDR3 bases: TGTGCCAGCAGTGCCGATAGTGCGGGAGTCGGTGGCTACACCTTC.

V and J are TRBV29-1 and TRBJ2-7; 7 bases fit TRBD2. V was pared by 6 bases and J by 6 bases, with 17 bases of the junction left unmatched. This CDR3 is built from 15 residues. Germline CDR1 and CDR2: SQVTM and ANQGSEA. CDR3 amino acids: CSVGRGVSYSSEQYF. The CDR3 DNA reads as TGCAGCGTCGGCCGGGGGGTTAGCTACTCTAGCGAGCAGTACTTC.

V is TRBV6-1 and J is TRBJ2-2; TRBD1 matches at 9 bases. This CDR3 is 14 amino acids long. Trimming removed 9 bases from V and 3 bases from J; junction bases left unmatched: 5. Germline loops: CDR1 MNHNS, CDR2 SASEGT. The CDR3 reads CASRDRDYTGELFF. The CDR3 DNA reads as TGTGCCAGTAGGGACAGGGACTACACCGGGGAGCTGTTTTTT.

The table lists this clone with a count of one. The rearrangement uses TRBV11-2 and TRBJ2-1, with TRBD2 as a possible D gene (6 bases). Germline lookup yields CDR1 SGHAT and CDR2 FQNNGV. V gave up 1 base and J gave up 9 bases, with 16 bases separating them. There are 15 residues in the CDR3. The CDR3 spells CASSLVRGNRGEQFF. The CDR3 nucleotides read TGTGCCAGCAGCTTAGTCCGGGGGAATAGGGGTGAGCAGTTCTTC.